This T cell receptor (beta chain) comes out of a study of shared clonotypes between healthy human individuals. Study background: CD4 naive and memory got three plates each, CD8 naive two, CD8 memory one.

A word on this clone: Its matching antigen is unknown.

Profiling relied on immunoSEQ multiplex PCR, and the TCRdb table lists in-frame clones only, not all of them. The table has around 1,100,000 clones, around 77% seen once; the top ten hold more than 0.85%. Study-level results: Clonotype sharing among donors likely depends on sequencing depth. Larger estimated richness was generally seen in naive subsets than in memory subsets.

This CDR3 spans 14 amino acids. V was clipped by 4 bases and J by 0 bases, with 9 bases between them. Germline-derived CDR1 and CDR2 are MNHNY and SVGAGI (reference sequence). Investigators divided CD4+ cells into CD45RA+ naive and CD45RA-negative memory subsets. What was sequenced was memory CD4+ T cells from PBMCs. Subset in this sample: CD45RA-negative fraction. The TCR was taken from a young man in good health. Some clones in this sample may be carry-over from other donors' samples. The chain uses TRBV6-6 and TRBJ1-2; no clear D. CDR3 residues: CASSSYSANYGYTF. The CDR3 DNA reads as TGTGCCAGCAGTTCGTACAGTGCTAACTATGGCTACACCTTC.